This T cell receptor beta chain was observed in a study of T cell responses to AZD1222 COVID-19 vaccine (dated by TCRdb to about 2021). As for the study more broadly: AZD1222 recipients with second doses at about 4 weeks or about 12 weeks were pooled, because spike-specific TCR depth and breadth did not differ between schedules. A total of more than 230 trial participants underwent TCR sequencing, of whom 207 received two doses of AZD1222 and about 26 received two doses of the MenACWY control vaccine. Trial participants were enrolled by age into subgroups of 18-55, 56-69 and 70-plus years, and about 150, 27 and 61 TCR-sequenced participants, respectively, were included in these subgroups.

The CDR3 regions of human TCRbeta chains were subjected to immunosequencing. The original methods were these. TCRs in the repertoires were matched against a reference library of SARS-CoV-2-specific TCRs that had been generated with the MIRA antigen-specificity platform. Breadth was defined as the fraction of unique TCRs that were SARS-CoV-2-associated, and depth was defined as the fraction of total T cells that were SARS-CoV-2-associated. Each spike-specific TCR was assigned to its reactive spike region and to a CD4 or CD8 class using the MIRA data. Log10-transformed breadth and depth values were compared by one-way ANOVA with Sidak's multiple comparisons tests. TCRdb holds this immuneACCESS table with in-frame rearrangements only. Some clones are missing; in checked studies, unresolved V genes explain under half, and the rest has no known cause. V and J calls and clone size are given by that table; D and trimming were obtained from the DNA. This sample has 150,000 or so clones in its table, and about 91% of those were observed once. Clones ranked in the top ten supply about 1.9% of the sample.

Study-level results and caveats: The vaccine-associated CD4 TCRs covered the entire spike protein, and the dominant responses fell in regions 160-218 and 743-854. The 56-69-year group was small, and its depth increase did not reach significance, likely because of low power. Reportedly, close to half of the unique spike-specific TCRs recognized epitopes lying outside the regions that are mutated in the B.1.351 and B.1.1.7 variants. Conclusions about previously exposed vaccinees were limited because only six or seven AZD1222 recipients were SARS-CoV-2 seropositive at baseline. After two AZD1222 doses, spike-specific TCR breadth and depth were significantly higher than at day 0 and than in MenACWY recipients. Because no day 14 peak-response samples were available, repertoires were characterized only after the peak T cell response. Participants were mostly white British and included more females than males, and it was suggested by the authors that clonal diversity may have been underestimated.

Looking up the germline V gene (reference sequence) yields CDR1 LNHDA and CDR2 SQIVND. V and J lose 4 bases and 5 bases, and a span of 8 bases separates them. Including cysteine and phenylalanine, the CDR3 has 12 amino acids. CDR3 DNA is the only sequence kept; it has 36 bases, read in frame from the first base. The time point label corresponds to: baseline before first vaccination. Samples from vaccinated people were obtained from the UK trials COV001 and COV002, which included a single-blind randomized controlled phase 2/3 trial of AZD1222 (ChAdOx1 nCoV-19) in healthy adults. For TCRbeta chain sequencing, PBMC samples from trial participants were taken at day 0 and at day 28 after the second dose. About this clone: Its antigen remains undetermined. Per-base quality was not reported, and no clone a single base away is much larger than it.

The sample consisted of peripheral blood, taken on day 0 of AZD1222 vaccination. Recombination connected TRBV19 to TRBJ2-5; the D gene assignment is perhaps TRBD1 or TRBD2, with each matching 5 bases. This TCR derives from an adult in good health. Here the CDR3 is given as CASSTGAETQYF. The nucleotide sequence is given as TGTGCCAGTAGTACCGGGGCGGAGACCCAGTACTTC.